A selection of T cell receptor beta chains follows, all from one sample in a study of cytomegalovirus exposure and HLA in healthy donors. Generated by immunoSEQ multiplex PCR, the TCRdb table keeps only in-frame clones and is missing some. The sample carries fewer than 150,000 clones, approximately 71% recorded once. Sequenced input: PBMCs. The receptors were sampled from a woman aged 45-59 years in good health and CMV-seronegative. Each CDR3 is given with its conserved first and last residue. The D gene is left open where the match is weak. Some rows have no size entry. The others give once, few or many, or a class for an expanded clone.

V gene	D gene	clone size	CDR3 length	J gene	CDR3 protein	CDR3 DNA
TRBV15	TRBD1	few	17	TRBJ1-5	CATSARDRGRFNQPQHF	TGTGCCACCAGCGCACGGGACAGGGGTCGATTCAATCAGCCCCAGCATTTT
TRBV5-1	TRBD2	NA	20	TRBJ2-6	CASQGLAGGRYNSGANVLTF	TGCGCCTCGCAAGGACTAGCGGGGGGCCGGTATAACTCTGGGGCCAACGTCCTGACTTTC
TRBV25-1	NA	NA	13	TRBJ2-7	CASSGQENYEQYF	TGTGCCAGCAGTGGACAGGAGAACTACGAGCAGTACTTC
TRBV9	NA	NA	16	TRBJ1-2	CASSVAGLAPNYGYTF	TGTGCCAGCAGCGTAGCTGGACTAGCCCCAAACTATGGCTACACCTTC
TRBV7-6	NA	NA	13	TRBJ1-1	CASSPGQNTEAFF	TGTGCCAGCAGCCCCGGACAGAACACTGAAGCTTTCTTT
TRBV30	TRBD2	NA	13	TRBJ2-7	CAWTSGGSNEQYF	TGTGCCTGGACTAGCGGGGGGTCTAATGAGCAGTACTTC
TRBV10-2	TRBD1	NA	14	TRBJ2-2	CATTGTANTGELFF	TGCGCCACCACCGGGACAGCGAACACCGGGGAGCTGTTTTTT
TRBV19	TRBD1	NA	17	TRBJ2-1	CASSPPTGPRGYNEQFF	TGTGCCAGTAGTCCCCCGACAGGGCCAAGGGGATACAATGAGCAGTTCTTC
TRBV7-2	NA	NA	15	TRBJ1-4	CASSAWVAGNEKLFF	TGTGCCAGCAGCGCGTGGGTGGCGGGTAATGAAAAACTGTTTTTT
TRBV7-9	TRBD2	NA	16	TRBJ2-2	CASSLSSGGLTGELFF	TGTGCCAGCAGCTTATCTAGCGGGGGCCTCACCGGGGAGCTGTTTTTT
TRBV4-2	NA	NA	14	TRBJ2-5	CASSLRGFGETQYF	TGTGCCAGCAGCCTTCGAGGTTTCGGTGAGACCCAGTACTTC
TRBV18	NA	NA	12	TRBJ1-6	CASSLGGSPLHF	TGTGCCAGCTCCTTGGGGGGTTCACCCCTCCACTTT
TRBV5-1	TRBD1	NA	15	TRBJ1-5	CASSLSGGTNQPQHF	TGCGCCAGCAGCTTGTCAGGGGGTACTAATCAGCCCCAGCATTTT
TRBV9	TRBD2	NA	15	TRBJ2-1	CASSVRLAGGREQFF	TGTGCCAGCAGCGTGAGACTAGCGGGGGGCCGAGAGCAGTTCTTC
TRBV15	NA	few	19	TRBJ1-4	CATSRDGLEADGTNEKLFF	TGTGCCACCAGCAGAGATGGGTTGGAGGCGGATGGCACTAATGAAAAACTGTTTTTT
TRBV27	TRBD2	NA	14	TRBJ2-3	CASSLGLATDTQYF	TGTGCCAGCAGTTTGGGACTAGCGACAGATACGCAGTATTTT
TRBV4-3	NA	few	14	TRBJ1-2	CASSQGVLTYGYTF	TGCGCCAGCAGCCAAGGCGTCCTAACCTATGGCTACACCTTC
TRBV4-2	NA	NA	16	TRBJ1-2	CASSPAQTGPYTGYTF	TGTGCCAGCAGCCCCGCCCAGACAGGCCCTTATACTGGCTACACCTTC
TRBV7-8	NA	NA	14	TRBJ1-1	CASSLVRGNTEAFF	TGTGCCAGCAGCTTAGTCAGGGGGAACACTGAAGCTTTCTTT
TRBV28	NA	NA	14	TRBJ2-6	CASSDLSGANVLTF	TGTGCCAGCAGTGATCTCAGTGGGGCCAACGTCCTGACTTTC
TRBV5-1	NA	NA	13	TRBJ2-7	CASSLVSAYEQYF	TGCGCCAGCAGCTTGGTGTCAGCCTACGAGCAGTACTTC
TRBV7-9	NA	few	15	TRBJ1-1	CASSLRAGRDTEAFF	TGTGCCAGCAGCCTCCGAGCTGGGAGGGACACTGAAGCTTTCTTT
TRBV4-3	TRBD2	few	15	TRBJ2-7	CASSQDIAGAYEQYF	TGCGCCAGCAGCCAAGATATAGCGGGGGCCTACGAGCAGTACTTC
TRBV18	NA	NA	14	TRBJ1-1	CASSPEAGNTEAFF	TGTGCCAGCTCACCAGAAGCGGGGAACACTGAAGCTTTCTTT
TRBV19	TRBD2	NA	13	TRBJ2-3	CATERGGTDTQYF	TGTGCCACCGAGCGGGGAGGCACAGATACGCAGTATTTT
TRBV27	NA	NA	15	TRBJ1-1	CASTNLGQVNTEAFF	TGTGCCAGCACCAATTTGGGACAAGTGAACACTGAAGCTTTCTTT
TRBV19	NA	NA	14	TRBJ1-1	CASSIEGANTEAFF	TGTGCCAGTAGTATAGAGGGGGCAAACACTGAAGCTTTCTTT
TRBV27	TRBD1	NA	14	TRBJ1-1	CASSSDRAHTEAFF	TGTGCCAGCAGTTCGGACAGGGCGCACACTGAAGCTTTCTTT
TRBV5-4	NA	many	14	TRBJ1-2	CASSPGGWNYGYTF	TGTGCCAGCAGCCCCGGCGGCTGGAACTATGGCTACACCTTC
TRBV6-1	NA	NA	14	TRBJ1-1	CASSEQGLNTEAFF	TGTGCCAGCAGTGAACAGGGCTTGAACACTGAAGCTTTCTTT
TRBV7-8	NA	NA	14	TRBJ2-1	CASSLNRGGNEQFF	TGTGCCAGCAGCTTAAACAGGGGAGGCAATGAGCAGTTCTTC
TRBV19	NA	NA	14	TRBJ1-2	CASSMAGNDYGYTF	TGTGCCAGTAGTATGGCAGGAAATGACTATGGCTACACCTTC
TRBV6-1	NA	NA	14	TRBJ1-3	CASSERQAGNTIYF	TGTGCCAGCAGTGAAAGGCAGGCTGGAAACACCATATATTTT
TRBV7-9	NA	NA	15	TRBJ2-5	CASSFGVGGQETQYF	TGTGCCAGCAGCTTTGGGGTGGGAGGACAAGAGACCCAGTACTTC
TRBV7-2	TRBD1	once	14	TRBJ1-2	CASSLVQGADGYTF	TGTGCCAGCAGCTTAGTACAGGGGGCTGACGGCTACACCTTC
TRBV5-1	NA	NA	15	TRBJ2-5	CASSVAGALQETQYF	TGCGCCAGCAGCGTTGCGGGGGCCCTACAAGAGACCCAGTACTTC
TRBV10-1	NA	NA	13	TRBJ1-2	CASSVTGSYGYTF	TGCGCCAGCAGTGTCACAGGGTCCTATGGCTACACCTTC
TRBV10-3	NA	NA	14	TRBJ2-5	CAISESSGLETQYF	TGTGCCATCAGTGAGTCGTCAGGGTTGGAGACCCAGTACTTC
TRBV5-6	TRBD1	few	19	TRBJ1-5	CASSPSGDRGPYSNQPQHF	TGTGCCAGCAGCCCATCAGGGGACAGGGGTCCGTATAGCAATCAGCCCCAGCATTTT
TRBV2	NA	NA	14	TRBJ2-7	CASSWARPSYEQYF	TGTGCCAGCAGCTGGGCCCGTCCCTCCTACGAGCAGTACTTC
TRBV19	TRBD2	NA	16	TRBJ2-3	CASSRTLAGGRDTQYF	TGTGCCAGTAGTAGGACTTTAGCGGGGGGACGGGATACGCAGTATTTT
TRBV29-1	NA	NA	11	TRBJ1-1	CSGRGDTEAFF	TGCAGCGGCCGGGGGGACACTGAAGCTTTCTTT
TRBV7-9	TRBD1	NA	17	TRBJ1-4	CASSLTALGRGDEKLFF	TGTGCCAGCAGCCTTACCGCATTGGGCAGGGGGGATGAAAAACTGTTTTTT
TRBV15	NA	NA	14	TRBJ1-3	CATRPAESGNTIYF	TGTGCCACCAGGCCTGCAGAATCTGGAAACACCATATATTTT
TRBV11-3	TRBD2	NA	16	TRBJ2-2	CASSFSSGGRAGELFF	TGTGCCAGCAGCTTTTCGAGCGGGGGACGGGCCGGGGAGCTGTTTTTT
TRBV5-6	TRBD1	NA	14	TRBJ2-1	CASSAGQGVNEQFF	TGTGCCAGCAGCGCGGGACAGGGCGTCAATGAGCAGTTCTTC
TRBV27	NA	NA	16	TRBJ2-7	CASSLRSSGSSYEQYF	TGTGCCAGCAGTTTACGCTCATCTGGGAGCTCCTACGAGCAGTACTTC
TRBV6-4	NA	NA	15	TRBJ2-3	CASSETAGAPSFQYF	TGTGCCAGCAGTGAGACCGCGGGGGCCCCCAGTTTTCAGTATTTT